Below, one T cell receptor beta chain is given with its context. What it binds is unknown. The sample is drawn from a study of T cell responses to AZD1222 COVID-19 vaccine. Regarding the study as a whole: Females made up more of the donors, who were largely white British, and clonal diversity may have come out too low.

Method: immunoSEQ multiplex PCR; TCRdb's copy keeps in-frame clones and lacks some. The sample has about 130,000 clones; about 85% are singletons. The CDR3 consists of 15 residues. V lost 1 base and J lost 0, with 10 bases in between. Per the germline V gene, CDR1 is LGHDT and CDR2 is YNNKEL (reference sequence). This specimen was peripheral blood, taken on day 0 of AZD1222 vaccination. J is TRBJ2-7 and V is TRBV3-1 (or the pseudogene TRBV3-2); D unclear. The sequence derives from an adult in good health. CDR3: CASSQGSETSYEQYF. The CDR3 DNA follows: TGTGCCAGCAGCCAAGGTAGTGAAACCTCCTACGAGCAGTACTTC.